This paragraph covers one TCR beta chain sequence. Trimming removed 6 bases from V and 6 bases from J; junction bases left unmatched: 2. The CDR3 is 12 amino acids. Per the germline V gene, CDR1 is MNHEY and CDR2 is SVGAGI. This record belongs to a study of blood T cell repertoires in COVID-19. Study-wide background: Sites across the United States, Italy and Spain contributed samples from acute and convalescent COVID-19.

How the authors handled the data: Using reference gene primer amplification, nucleated cell counts were estimated. Method: immunoSEQ multiplex PCR; TCRdb's copy keeps in-frame clones and lacks some. The V and J calls and clone size were taken over from that table, and D and trimming were inferred from the DNA. The data contain about 220,000 clones, 70% to 90% of them seen just once; the ten biggest clones take up about 14%. The rearrangement uses TRBV6-5 and TRBJ1-5; 7 nucleotides agree with TRBD1. Sequences were obtained from PBMCs or T cells enriched from blood (not recorded which). This receptor was taken from a woman in her forties or fifties with acute COVID-19. CDR3 nucleotide sequence: TGTGCCAGCAGGGACAGGCCTCAGCCCCAGCATTTT. It is translated as CASRDRPQPQHF.